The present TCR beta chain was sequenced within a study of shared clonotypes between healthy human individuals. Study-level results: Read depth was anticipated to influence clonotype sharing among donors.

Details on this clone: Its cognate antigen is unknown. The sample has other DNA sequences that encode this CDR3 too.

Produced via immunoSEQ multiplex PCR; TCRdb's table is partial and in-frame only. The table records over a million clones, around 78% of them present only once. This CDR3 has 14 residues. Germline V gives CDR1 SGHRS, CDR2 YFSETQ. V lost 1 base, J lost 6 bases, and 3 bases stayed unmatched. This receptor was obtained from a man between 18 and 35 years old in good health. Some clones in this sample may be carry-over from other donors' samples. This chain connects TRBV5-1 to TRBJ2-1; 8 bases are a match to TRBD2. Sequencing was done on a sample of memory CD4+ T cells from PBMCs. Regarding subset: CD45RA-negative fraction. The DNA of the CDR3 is TGCGCCAGCAGCTTGAGCGGGAGAAGCAATGAGCAGTTCTTC. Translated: CASSLSGRSNEQFF.